These T cell receptor beta chains were read from a single sample in a study of T-cell reconstitution after alpha-beta-depleted transplantation in children. MiXCR, applied by TCRdb to the PCR reads, yields one record per CDR3 protein. The table includes about 140,000 distinct CDR3 sequences, around 9% detected once. Sequencing was performed on PBMCs, mostly from graft donor cells, taken 180 days after TCRalphabeta/CD19-depleted stem cell transplant. The receptor source for this set is a female patient aged 2-15 years who had a stem cell transplant for congenital amegakaryocytic thrombocytopenia, so the T cells may come from the graft donor. Each CDR3 is given with its conserved first and last residue. Fields, in order: J gene, V gene, D gene, clone size, CDR3 DNA, CDR3 protein. D genes are given only for firm matches. Size values are once, few and many counts, or a class for expanded clones, and some rows have none.

J: TRBJ2-2; V: TRBV6-1; D: TRBD1; size: -; DNA: TGTGCCAGCAGTGAGTGGGGACAGGGGAACACCGGGGAGCTGTTTTTT; CDR3: CASSEWGQGNTGELFF
J: TRBJ2-7; V: TRBV20-1; D: TRBD1; size: many; DNA: TGCAGTGCTAGAAAGACAGGGATCTACGAGCAGTACTTC; CDR3: CSARKTGIYEQYF
J: TRBJ2-7; V: TRBV28; D: -; size: many; DNA: TGTGCCAGCAGTTTAGTGGACGAGCAGTACTTC; CDR3: CASSLVDEQYF
J: TRBJ2-6; V: TRBV28; D: TRBD1; size: -; DNA: TGTGCCAGCAGTTTTGGGACAGGGGTCGCTGGGGCCAACGTCCTGACTTTC; CDR3: CASSFGTGVAGANVLTF
J: TRBJ1-2; V: TRBV28; D: -; size: many; DNA: TGTGCCAGCAGTTTCAGGGCGGGTGGCTACACCTTC; CDR3: CASSFRAGGYTF
J: TRBJ2-1; V: TRBV5-6; D: -; size: many; DNA: TGTGCCAGCAGCTTAACAGCGACAGCCTACAATGAGCAGTTCTTC; CDR3: CASSLTATAYNEQFF
J: TRBJ2-5; V: TRBV29-1; D: TRBD2; size: many; DNA: TGCAGCGTTGGGAGCGGGAGTCAGACCCAGTACTTC; CDR3: CSVGSGSQTQYF
J: TRBJ1-5; V: TRBV7-2; D: -; size: many; DNA: TGTGCCAGCAGCTTAGCGAAGGGGGTTCAGCCCCAGCATTTT; CDR3: CASSLAKGVQPQHF
J: TRBJ1-5; V: TRBV6-2/TRBV6-3; D: -; size: few; DNA: TGTGCCAGCAGTTACAGGGCCGGCATCAGGGGACGCAATCAGCCCCAGCATTTT; CDR3: CASSYRAGIRGRNQPQHF
J: TRBJ2-7; V: TRBV20-1; D: -; size: -; DNA: TGCAGTGCTAGAATACTCACAGGGGGGGACTACGAGCAGTACTTC; CDR3: CSARILTGGDYEQYF
J: TRBJ1-3; V: TRBV18; D: TRBD1; size: many; DNA: TGTGCCAGCTCATTCTCGGGACAGATTGGAAACACCATATATTTT; CDR3: CASSFSGQIGNTIYF
J: TRBJ2-4; V: TRBV4-1; D: -; size: few; DNA: TGCGCCAGCAGCCACCCGGCCAGGGGCCGTATAGCCAAAAACATTCAGTACTTC; CDR3: CASSHPARGRIAKNIQYF
J: TRBJ2-1; V: TRBV3-1; D: TRBD2; size: many; DNA: TGTGCCAGCAGCCAAGAGCGGGGGGTCCCGAGCTCCTACAATGAGCAGTTCTTC; CDR3: CASSQERGVPSSYNEQFF
J: TRBJ2-1; V: TRBV4-1; D: -; size: many; DNA: TGCGCCAGCAGCCAAGACCCGTACAATGAGCAGTTCTTC; CDR3: CASSQDPYNEQFF
J: TRBJ2-2; V: TRBV19; D: TRBD2; size: -; DNA: TGTGCCAGTAGTCCGGGACTAGCCAGCACCGGGGAGCTGTTTTTT; CDR3: CASSPGLASTGELFF
J: TRBJ2-3; V: TRBV14; D: TRBD1; size: -; DNA: TGTGCCAGCAGCCAAACAGGGGCCCGAATCACAGATACGCAGTATTTT; CDR3: CASSQTGARITDTQYF
J: TRBJ1-2; V: TRBV28; D: -; size: few; DNA: TGTGCCAGCAGTGAGGACGGAGATGGCTACACCTTC; CDR3: CASSEDGDGYTF